These 15 T cell receptor beta chains originate from one sample sequenced in a study of blood T cell repertoires in COVID-19. Method: immunoSEQ multiplex PCR; TCRdb's copy keeps in-frame clones and lacks some. The table records 300,000 to 450,000 clones, approximately 89% of them present only once. Sequencing was carried out using peripheral blood. All receptors come from a woman aged 55-69 years with COVID-19, enrolled during active disease.

The rearrangement links TRBV5-6 to TRBJ1-5; 7 bases are a match to TRBD1. The germline V gene encodes CDR1 SGHDT and CDR2 YYEEEE. Trimming at V came to 4 bases and at J to 7 bases, leaving 8 bases not matched to a gene. CDR3 length: 14 residues. Here the CDR3 reads CASSGQVGGQPQHF. The CDR3 DNA reads TGTGCCAGCAGCGGACAGGTGGGGGGCCAGCCCCAGCATTTT.

The chain links TRBV9 to TRBJ2-7; TRBD1 is a possible D gene (6 bases). This CDR3 has 16 residues. Trimming left V 2 bases short and J 0 bases short, with 15 bases between. The germline V gene encodes CDR1 SGDLS and CDR2 YYNGEE. CDR3 nucleotides: TGTGCCAGCAGCGTCTCAGGGGCCTGTAGCTCCTACGAGCAGTACTTC. Its translation is CASSVSGACSSYEQYF.

The chain recombines TRBV3-1 (or the pseudogene TRBV3-2) with TRBJ1-2; no definite D call. Germline CDR1 and CDR2: LGHDT and YNNKEL (reference sequence). The V and J ends lost 1 base and 8 bases respectively, with 11 bases between them. The CDR3 extends over 13 amino acids. This chain's CDR3 is CASSQAAVVGYTF. Written as DNA, the CDR3 is TGTGCCAGCAGCCAAGCGGCGGTAGTGGGCTACACCTTC.

The V gene is TRBV5-6, the J gene TRBJ1-3; 9 bases agree with TRBD1. CDR3 length equals 17 residues. V lost 4 bases to trimming and J lost 4 bases; unmatched junction nucleotides: 12. Germline V gene lookup returns CDR1 SGHDT and CDR2 YYEEEE. The CDR3 DNA follows: TGTGCCAGCAGCACGAGACGGACAGGGGTGGAAGGAAACACCATATATTTT. It translates to CASSTRRTGVEGNTIYF.

This clone has only one observation. V usage is TRBV5-1 and J usage is TRBJ2-1, with D possibly matching TRBD2 (6 bases). There are 17 residues in the CDR3. The germline gives CDR1 SGHRS, CDR2 YFSETQ. Trimming pared 3 bases from V and 8 bases from J, leaving 24 bases between. This chain's CDR3 is CASSSSRSSGAGDEQFF. CDR3 coding DNA: TGCGCCAGCAGCTCGTCGCGATCCTCGGGAGCCGGGGATGAGCAGTTCTTC. Together with reference TRBV5-1 and TRBJ2-1, the CDR3 gives the full variable domain: KAGVTQTPRYLIKTRGQQVTLSCSPISGHRSVSWYQQTPGQGLQFLFEYFSETQRNKGNFPGRFSGRQFSNSRSEMNVSTLELGDSALYLCASSSSRSSGAGDEQFFGPGTRLTVL.

The chain recombines TRBV28 with TRBJ1-5, with a possible D match to TRBD1 (6 bases). Germline CDR1 reads MDHEN; CDR2 reads SYDVKM. The V gene lost 4 bases and the J gene lost 1 base, with 17 bases spanning the gap. The CDR3 totals 17 residues. The CDR3 here is CASSSPVSGASNQPQHF. Written as DNA, the CDR3 is TGTGCCAGCAGTTCCCCGGTTTCAGGGGCCAGCAATCAGCCCCAGCATTTT. The whole variable domain, filled in from reference TRBV28 and TRBJ1-5, reads DVKVTQSSRYLVKRTGEKVFLECVQDMDHENMFWYRQDPGLGLRLIYFSYDVKMKEKGDIPEGYSVSREKKERFSLILESASTNQTSMYLCASSSPVSGASNQPQHFGDGTRLSIL.

This chain uses TRBV9 with TRBJ2-1; 9 bases are shared with TRBD1. Germline-derived CDR1 and CDR2 are SGDLS and YYNGEE. The CDR3 sequence is 15 residues long. Trimming cost V 3 bases and J 2 bases; bases outside gene matches: 3. The CDR3 sequence: CASSATGGPYNEQFF. The CDR3 bases are TGTGCCAGCAGCGCTACAGGGGGCCCCTACAATGAGCAGTTCTTC. Supplemented by reference TRBV9 and TRBJ2-1, the full variable domain reads DSGVTQTPKHLITATGQRVTLRCSPRSGDLSVYWYQQSLDQGLQFLIQYYNGEERAKGNILERFSAQQFPDLHSELNLSSLELGDSALYFCASSATGGPYNEQFFGPGTRLTVL.

This rearrangement joins TRBV28 to TRBJ2-7, with 7 positions matching TRBD1. After removal of 6 bases from V and 5 bases from J, the junction contained 10 bases not matched to a gene. This CDR3 has 14 residues. The V gene's germline CDR1 is MDHEN and CDR2 SYDVKM. The CDR3 DNA follows: TGTGCCAGCAGCCTAGGGGGCGTGGGCCACGAGCAGTACTTC. Translated, it gives CASSLGGVGHEQYF.

For this clone: The same CDR3 is also encoded by other DNA sequences in this sample. The chain carries TRBV9 and TRBJ1-1; D may be TRBD1 (5 bases). Between the trimmed V and J ends, which lost 2 bases and 1 base, there was a span of 6 bases. Per germline, CDR1 SGDLS and CDR2 YYNGEE. The CDR3 spans 13 residues. CDR3 in DNA: TGTGCCAGCAGCGTGCAGGGGAACACTGAAGCTTTCTTT. Protein sequence: CASSVQGNTEAFF.

The chain combines TRBV5-1 with TRBJ2-3, with 8 positions matching TRBD2. With 6 bases clipped from V and 1 base from J, the junction kept 1 base outside the gene matches. CDR3 length equals 13 residues. The germline CDR1 and CDR2 sequences are SGHRS and YFSETQ. The CDR3 sequence: CASKRGRTDTQYF. Here the CDR3 DNA reads TGCGCCAGCAAGCGGGGGCGCACAGATACGCAGTATTTT.

The genes are TRBV9 and TRBJ2-2, with TRBD1 matching 7 bases. The CDR3 has 14 amino acids. Germline values: CDR1 SGDLS, CDR2 YYNGEE. V was pared by 4 bases and J by 4 bases, with 4 bases of the junction left unmatched. The CDR3 spells CASSPTGVTGELFF. CDR3 DNA sequence: TGTGCCAGCAGCCCAACAGGGGTCACCGGGGAGCTGTTTTTT.

This clone was counted between two and nine times. This chain connects TRBV5-8 to TRBJ1-1, with a possible D match to TRBD1 (5 bases). Germline V lookup: CDR1 SGHTS, CDR2 YDEGEE. The CDR3 is 15 amino acids. V lost 5 bases, J lost 5 bases, and 19 bases lay in between. For the CDR3, the DNA is TGTGCCAGCAGAGCTTGGAAGGGGCGGAGTACTGAAGCTTTCTTT. This encodes CASRAWKGRSTEAFF.

This clone was counted once. In the same sample, other DNA sequences code for this CDR3. The chain has TRBV30 and TRBJ1-1; a possible D gene is TRBD1 (6 bases). This CDR3 spans 12 amino acids. Trimming cost V 3 bases and J 5 bases, with 10 bases left between them. The germline V gene encodes CDR1 GTSNPN and CDR2 SVGIG (reference sequence). The CDR3 region has the DNA TGTGCCTGGAGGGGAGGGGGGACTGAAGCTTTCTTT. This encodes CAWRGGGTEAFF.

Note on this clone: Germline is not matched at one junction end, which may reflect a read error. This chain joins TRBV10-1 and TRBJ2-6, with 8 bases fitting TRBD1. The germline gives CDR1 WNHNN, CDR2 SYGVQD (reference sequence). The CDR3 covers 18 residues. The CDR3 region is CASSEGTGADSGANALTF. The CDR3 DNA reads TGCGCCAGCAGTGAGGGGACAGGTGCGGACTCTGGGGCCAACGCCCTGACTTTC.

This chain uses TRBV7-3 with TRBJ2-2; 13 nucleotides agree with TRBD2. Trimming removed 5 bases from V and 6 bases from J; junction bases left unmatched: 3. This CDR3 is built from 15 residues. Germline V gives CDR1 SGHTA, CDR2 FQGTGA. DNA of the CDR3: TGTGCCAGCAGCAAGGGACTAGCGGGGCCCGGGGAGCTGTTTTTT. Encoded protein: CASSKGLAGPGELFF.